This passage covers 22 T cell receptor beta chains from one sample sequenced in a study of blood T cell repertoires in COVID-19. The assay was immunoSEQ multiplex PCR, and TCRdb's table has in-frame clones only and misses some. The sample lists under 90,000 clones, 80% occurring once. Sequenced input: peripheral blood. Receptors originate from a human donor in a cohort sampled during active COVID-19.

The gene calls are TRBV9 and TRBJ1-1; no clear D. V shed 3 bases and J shed 3 bases, with 9 bases lying between them. Germline V gene data show CDR1 as SGDLS and CDR2 as YYNGEE. The CDR3 has 13 amino acids. The CDR3 DNA is TGTGCCAGCAGCGCCCACGGGTACACTGAAGCTTTCTTT. This translates into CASSAHGYTEAFF.

This sequence joins TRBV24-1 and TRBJ1-2; the match to TRBD1 covers 7 bases. V lost 5 bases and J lost 2; bases outside the gene matches: 4. This CDR3 contains 14 residues. Germline CDR1 is KGHDR and CDR2 is SFDVKD. The DNA for the CDR3 is TGTGCCACCAGTGGTTCGACAGGGAACTATGGCTACACCTTC. Translation gives CATSGSTGNYGYTF.

This clone occurred a few times. The chain links TRBV21-1 to TRBJ1-1; TRBD1, the D gene given by the table, was not confirmed from the DNA. TRBV21-1 is assigned pseudogene status. CDR3 length equals 15 residues. The CDR3 reads CASSKKEQSNTEAFF. The CDR3 nucleotides are TGTGCCAGCAGCAAAAAAGAACAGTCGAACACTGAAGCTTTCTTT.

The chain carries TRBV27 and TRBJ2-1, with a tentative D call TRBD2 (6 bases). The CDR3 is made up of 18 amino acids. Germline assignment: CDR1 MNHEY and CDR2 SMNVEV (reference sequence). V lost 2 bases and J lost 5, with 22 bases in between. The CDR3 DNA reads TGTGCCAGCAGTTTAAGGGTTCGGAGGGTAGGTCTGAACAATGAGCAGTTCTTC. It codes for CASSLRVRRVGLNNEQFF.

The V and J genes are TRBV24-1 and TRBJ2-3, with a possible D match to TRBD2 (5 bases). Germline V gene lookup returns CDR1 KGHDR and CDR2 SFDVKD. V was cut by 4 bases and J by 1 base, with 14 bases left in between. The CDR3 has 16 residues. CDR3 sequence (DNA): TGTGCCACCAGTGAAACCGAGGGCCAGGGCACAGATACGCAGTATTTT. This gives the protein CATSETEGQGTDTQYF.

This rearrangement joins TRBV7-9 to TRBJ1-1, with D possibly being TRBD1 (6 bases). V lost 0 bases and J 4 bases, leaving 15 bases between the germline ends. In germline, CDR1 is SEHNR, CDR2 FQNEAQ (reference sequence). The CDR3 length is 16 residues. The CDR3 DNA is TGTGCCAGCAGCTTAGCAACAGGGCCCCCTGGCACTGAAGCTTTCTTT. Translated, it gives CASSLATGPPGTEAFF.

DNA of the CDR3: TGTGCCAGCAGCCCCACGACAGGGAGCACAGATACGCAGTATTTT. Its protein is CASSPTTGSTDTQYF. This chain links TRBV3-1 (or the pseudogene TRBV3-2) with TRBJ2-3, with TRBD1 matching 7 bases. CDR1 is LGHDT and CDR2 is YNNKEL in the germline V gene (reference sequence). V lost 4 bases, J lost 0 bases, and 4 bases stayed unmatched. The CDR3 extends over 15 amino acids.

The chain employs TRBV9 and TRBJ2-2; a weak D match, TRBD2 (6 bases). The CDR3 runs 15 residues. Trimming cost V 4 bases and J 4 bases, with 14 bases left between them. Germline CDR1 is SGDLS and CDR2 is YYNGEE. The CDR3: CASSLRGSATGELFF. CDR3 nucleotides: TGTGCCAGCAGCCTCCGGGGGTCGGCCACCGGGGAGCTGTTTTTT.

This chain uses TRBV2 with TRBJ1-3; the match to TRBD1 covers 7 bases. After removal of 3 bases from V and 0 bases from J, the junction contained 5 bases not matched to a gene. Germline-derived CDR1 and CDR2 are SNHLY and FYNNEI. The length of the CDR3 is 16 residues. The CDR3 reads CASSERGGSSGNTIYF. The CDR3 bases are TGTGCCAGCAGTGAGAGAGGGGGCTCCTCTGGAAACACCATATATTTT.

The rearrangement links TRBV6-6 to TRBJ2-3; D remains ambiguous. This CDR3 region has 14 residues. V was cut by 0 bases and J by 6 bases, with 10 bases left in between. The germline gives CDR1 MNHNY, CDR2 SVGAGI (reference sequence). The CDR3 coding sequence is TGTGCCAGCAGTTACTCGAGAACCGGGGATACGCAGTATTTT. Encoded protein: CASSYSRTGDTQYF.

V and J are TRBV6-5 and TRBJ2-3; the match to TRBD1 covers 10 bases. CDR1 and CDR2 (germline): MNHEY, SVGAGI. Trimming took 4 bases from V and 5 from J; bases not matched to a gene: 6. CDR3 length: 15 residues. For the CDR3, the DNA is TGTGCCAGCAGTTCCGACAGGGGGCATGGAGATACGCAGTATTTT. Protein product: CASSSDRGHGDTQYF.

The genes are TRBV19 and TRBJ2-7, with 8 positions matching TRBD1. V lost 5 bases, J lost 6 bases, and 9 bases stayed unmatched. Germline loops: CDR1 LNHDA, CDR2 SQIVND (reference sequence). This CDR3 region has 14 residues. The CDR3 DNA is TGTGCCAGTAGTCCGACAGGGGCGGTCGGCGAGCAGTACTTC. It is translated as CASSPTGAVGEQYF.

The rearrangement uses TRBV19 and TRBJ2-3; D is possibly TRBD2 (6 bases). Trimming removed 3 bases from V and 4 bases from J, with 8 bases in between. The germline CDR1 and CDR2 sequences are LNHDA and SQIVND (reference sequence). The CDR3 totals 13 residues. The CDR3 DNA sequence: TGTGCCAGTAGTATGGCGGGGTCAGATACGCAGTATTTT. It yields the protein CASSMAGSDTQYF.

The genes are TRBV6-2 or TRBV6-3 and TRBJ2-3; 15 bases line up with TRBD2. The trim removed 2 bases at V and 10 bases at J, leaving 10 bases unmatched. Germline values: CDR1 MNHEY, CDR2 SVGEGT. The CDR3 is 17 amino acids. This chain's CDR3 is CASSYGLGTSGRRAQYF. CDR3 DNA sequence: TGTGCCAGCAGTTACGGACTCGGGACTAGCGGGAGGCGGGCGCAGTATTTT.

The chain carries TRBV6-5 and TRBJ2-7; D possibly corresponds to TRBD1 (6 bases). The CDR3 is made up of 13 amino acids. Per the germline V gene, CDR1 is MNHEY and CDR2 is SVGAGI. Trimming removed 6 bases from V and 7 bases from J, with 16 bases in between. The CDR3 DNA reads TGTGCCAGCAGGGGGGCAGGGTCATGGGAGCAGTACGTC. Translating gives CASRGAGSWEQYV.

This chain uses TRBV19 with TRBJ1-2; TRBD1 agrees at 9 bases. V trimming: 3 bases; J trimming: 7 bases; junction bases outside the gene matches: 6. Germline CDR1 and CDR2: LNHDA and SQIVND (reference sequence). The CDR3 loop spans 14 amino acids. The CDR3 is CASSMGGQGSGYTF. The CDR3 DNA is TGTGCCAGTAGTATGGGGGGACAGGGCAGTGGCTACACCTTC. Complete variable domain (other parts from reference TRBV19 and TRBJ1-2): DGGITQSPKYLFRKEGQNVTLSCEQNLNHDAMYWYRQDPGQGLRLIYYSQIVNDFQKGDIAEGYSVSREKKESFPLTVTSAQKNPTAFYLCASSMGGQGSGYTFGSGTRLTVV.

The rearrangement joins TRBV25-1 to TRBJ1-1; TRBD1 might be the D (5 bases). Trimming took off 5 bases at V and 1 base at J, with 11 bases between the two ends. Germline V lookup: CDR1 MGHDK, CDR2 SYGVNS. The CDR3 is 14 amino acids. The CDR3 spells CASSPWGGNTEAFF. The CDR3 DNA reads TGTGCCAGCAGTCCGTGGGGCGGGAACACTGAAGCTTTCTTT.

The count of this clone is one. This chain links TRBV9 with TRBJ1-2; tentative D call: TRBD1 (6 bases). This CDR3 has 15 amino acids. Germline V gives CDR1 SGDLS, CDR2 YYNGEE. The V and J ends lost 0 bases and 8 bases respectively, with 17 bases between them. CDR3 sequence reads: CASSVAAGGLRGYTF. For the CDR3, the DNA is TGTGCCAGCAGCGTAGCTGCTGGGGGCCTTAGAGGCTACACCTTC.

The J gene is TRBJ2-5, the V gene TRBV11-2, with D unclear. V lost 1 base and J 1 base, leaving 7 bases between the germline ends. Germline lookup yields CDR1 SGHAT and CDR2 FQNNGV. The CDR3 extends over 14 amino acids. The CDR3 coding sequence is TGTGCCAGCAGCTTAGGGCTGATCCAAGAGACCCAGTACTTC. It translates to CASSLGLIQETQYF.

The chain is built from TRBV5-5 and TRBJ1-4; 8 positions agree with TRBD1. Per germline, CDR1 SGHKS and CDR2 YYEKEE (reference sequence). This CDR3 spans 19 amino acids. V was clipped by 2 bases and J by 0 bases; unmatched bases: 12. CDR3 protein: CASSFRTGSAVATNEKLFF. CDR3 DNA sequence: TGTGCCAGCAGCTTCCGGACAGGGTCCGCCGTTGCAACTAATGAAAAACTGTTTTTT.

The rearrangement joins TRBV4-3 to TRBJ1-6; D unclear. The length of the CDR3 is 15 residues. Germline CDR1 and CDR2: LGHNA and YSLEER. The V gene lost 1 base and the J gene lost 7 bases, with 11 bases spanning the gap. CDR3 sequence: CASSQGYSTNSPLHF. In nucleotides, the CDR3 is TGCGCCAGCAGCCAAGGGTACAGTACCAATTCACCCCTCCACTTT.

V is TRBV19 and J is TRBJ2-1; the D gene is possibly TRBD2 (5 bases). V lost 5 bases and J 10 bases, leaving 12 bases between the germline ends. The CDR3 loop spans 12 amino acids. Germline CDR1 and CDR2: LNHDA and SQIVND (reference sequence). Here the CDR3 DNA reads TGTGCCAGTAGTCCTGGACTGGGGGAGCAGTTCTTC. Translated: CASSPGLGEQFF.